This T cell receptor (beta chain) was observed in a study of blood T cell repertoires in COVID-19. As for the study in general: The analysed material was cDNA or gDNA that came from T cells, B-cell-depleted T cells, or PBMCs.

The CDR3 runs 14 residues. Trimming took 5 bases from V and 6 from J; bases not matched to a gene: 4. Germline lookup yields CDR1 SGHTA and CDR2 FQGTGA. TCRdb's table, derived via immunoSEQ multiplex PCR, lists solely in-frame clones and lacks some. Of around 150,000 clones listed, 85% to 90% were seen once; the top ten hold 10%. The V and J genes are TRBV7-3 and TRBJ1-6, with 7 positions matching TRBD1. Sequencing input: peripheral blood. The sequence came from a woman in her 70s with COVID-19, enrolled during active disease. CDR3 coding DNA: TGTGCCAGCAGCAAAGGGACAGTTAATTCACCCCTCCACTTT. Its protein product is CASSKGTVNSPLHF.